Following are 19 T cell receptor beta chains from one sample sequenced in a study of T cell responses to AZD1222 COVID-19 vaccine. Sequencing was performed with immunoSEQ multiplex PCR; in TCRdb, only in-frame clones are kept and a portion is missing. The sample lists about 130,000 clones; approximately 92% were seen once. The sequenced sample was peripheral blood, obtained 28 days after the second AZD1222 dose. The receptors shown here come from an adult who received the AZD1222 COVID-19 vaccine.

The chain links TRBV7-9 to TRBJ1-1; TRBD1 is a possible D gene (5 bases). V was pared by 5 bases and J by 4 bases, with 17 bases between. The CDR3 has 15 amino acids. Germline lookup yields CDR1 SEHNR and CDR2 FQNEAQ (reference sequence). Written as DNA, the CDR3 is TGTGCCAGCAGCCGTATACAAGGGACGGTCACTGAAGCTTTCTTT. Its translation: CASSRIQGTVTEAFF. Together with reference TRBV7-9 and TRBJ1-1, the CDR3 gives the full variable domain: DTGVSQNPRHKITKRGQNVTFRCDPISEHNRLYWYRQTLGQGPEFLTYFQNEAQLEKSRLLSDRFSAERPKGSFSTLEIQRTEQGDSAMYLCASSRIQGTVTEAFFGQGTRLTVV.

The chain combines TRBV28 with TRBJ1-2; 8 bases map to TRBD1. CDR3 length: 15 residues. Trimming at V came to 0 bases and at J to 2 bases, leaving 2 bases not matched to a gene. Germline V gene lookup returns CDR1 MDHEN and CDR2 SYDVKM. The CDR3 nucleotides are TGTGCCAGCAGTTTATGGGGGGACAGGAACTATGGCTACACCTTC. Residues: CASSLWGDRNYGYTF.

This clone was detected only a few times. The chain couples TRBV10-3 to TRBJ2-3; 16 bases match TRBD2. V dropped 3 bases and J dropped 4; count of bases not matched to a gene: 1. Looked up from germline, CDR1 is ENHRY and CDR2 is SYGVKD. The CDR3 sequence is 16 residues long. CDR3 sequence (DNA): TGTGCCATCAGTGAAGGGACTAGCGGGGGGGCAGATACGCAGTATTTT. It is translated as CAISEGTSGGADTQYF.

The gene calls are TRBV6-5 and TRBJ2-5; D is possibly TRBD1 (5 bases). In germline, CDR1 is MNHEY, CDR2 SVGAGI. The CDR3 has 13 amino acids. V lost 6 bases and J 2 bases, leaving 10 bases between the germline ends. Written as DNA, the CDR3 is TGTGCCAGCAGCCAGGGCTTTCAAGAGACCCAGTACTTC. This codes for CASSQGFQETQYF.

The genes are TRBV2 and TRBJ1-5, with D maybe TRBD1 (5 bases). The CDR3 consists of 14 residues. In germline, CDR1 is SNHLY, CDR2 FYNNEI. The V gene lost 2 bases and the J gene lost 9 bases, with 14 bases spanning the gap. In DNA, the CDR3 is TGTGCCAGCAGTGAACGGGCAGGGTTTGGGCCCCAGCATTTT. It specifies CASSERAGFGPQHF.

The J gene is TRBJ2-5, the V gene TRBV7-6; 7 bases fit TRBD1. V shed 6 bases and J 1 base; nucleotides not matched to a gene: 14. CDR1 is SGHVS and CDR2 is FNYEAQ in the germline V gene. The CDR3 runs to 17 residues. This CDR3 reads CASRAVPGQYIQETQYF. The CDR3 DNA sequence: TGTGCCAGCAGGGCAGTCCCGGGACAGTATATCCAAGAGACCCAGTACTTC.

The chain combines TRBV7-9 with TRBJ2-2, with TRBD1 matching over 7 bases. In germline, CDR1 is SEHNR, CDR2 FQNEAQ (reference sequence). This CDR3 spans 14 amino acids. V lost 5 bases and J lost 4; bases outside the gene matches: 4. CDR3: CASSDRVGTGELFF. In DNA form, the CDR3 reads TGTGCCAGCAGCGACAGGGTCGGCACCGGGGAGCTGTTTTTT.

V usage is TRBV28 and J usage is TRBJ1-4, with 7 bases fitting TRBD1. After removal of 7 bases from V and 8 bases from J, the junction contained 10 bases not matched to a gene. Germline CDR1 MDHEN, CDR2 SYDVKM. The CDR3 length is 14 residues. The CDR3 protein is CASIETGRQEKLFF. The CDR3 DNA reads TGTGCCAGCATTGAGACAGGGAGGCAGGAAAAACTGTTTTTT. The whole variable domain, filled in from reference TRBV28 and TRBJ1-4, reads DVKVTQSSRYLVKRTGEKVFLECVQDMDHENMFWYRQDPGLGLRLIYFSYDVKMKEKGDIPEGYSVSREKKERFSLILESASTNQTSMYLCASIETGRQEKLFFGSGTQLSVL.

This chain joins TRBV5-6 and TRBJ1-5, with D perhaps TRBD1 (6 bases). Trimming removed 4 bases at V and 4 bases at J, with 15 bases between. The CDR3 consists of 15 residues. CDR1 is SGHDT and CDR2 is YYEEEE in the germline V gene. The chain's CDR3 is CASSTRGGGNQPQHF. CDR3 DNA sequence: TGTGCCAGCAGCACCCGAGGGGGGGGGAATCAGCCCCAGCATTTT.

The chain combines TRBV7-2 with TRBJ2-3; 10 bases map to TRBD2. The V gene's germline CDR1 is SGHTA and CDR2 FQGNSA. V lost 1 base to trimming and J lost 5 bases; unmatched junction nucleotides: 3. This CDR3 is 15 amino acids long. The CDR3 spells CASSLVIAGGDTQYF. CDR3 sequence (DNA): TGTGCCAGCAGCTTAGTGATAGCGGGGGGAGATACGCAGTATTTT.

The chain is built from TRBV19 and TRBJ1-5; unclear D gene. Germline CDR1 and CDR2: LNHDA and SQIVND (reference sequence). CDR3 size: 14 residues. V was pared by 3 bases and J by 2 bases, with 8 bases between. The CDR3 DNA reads TGTGCCAGTAGTATCCTTGGGGGCAATCAGCCCCAGCATTTT. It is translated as CASSILGGNQPQHF.

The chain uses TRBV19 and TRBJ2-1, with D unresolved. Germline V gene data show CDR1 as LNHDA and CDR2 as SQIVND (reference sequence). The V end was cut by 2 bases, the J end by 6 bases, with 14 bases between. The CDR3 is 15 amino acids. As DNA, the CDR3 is TGTGCCAGTAGTATACTCCGGCGGCAGCTCAATGAGCAGTTCTTC. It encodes CASSILRRQLNEQFF.

CDR3 residues: CASSLHPPGQDISYEQYF. Written as DNA, the CDR3 is TGTGCCAGCAGTCTTCACCCGCCAGGACAGGATATCTCCTACGAGCAGTACTTC. This chain links TRBV27 with TRBJ2-7; 7 bases are shared with TRBD1. The V and J ends lost 5 bases and 0 bases, in that order; junction bases with no gene match: 16. The CDR3 totals 18 residues. Germline V gene data show CDR1 as MNHEY and CDR2 as SMNVEV (reference sequence).

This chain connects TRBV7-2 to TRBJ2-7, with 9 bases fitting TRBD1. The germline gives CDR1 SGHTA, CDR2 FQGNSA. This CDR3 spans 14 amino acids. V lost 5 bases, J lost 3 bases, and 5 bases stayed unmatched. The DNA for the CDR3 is TGTGCCAGCAGCCCCTGGACAGGGGTCTACGAGCAGTACTTC. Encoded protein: CASSPWTGVYEQYF.

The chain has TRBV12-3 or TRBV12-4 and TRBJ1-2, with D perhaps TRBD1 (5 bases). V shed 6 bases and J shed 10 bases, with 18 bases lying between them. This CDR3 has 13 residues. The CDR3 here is CASSPGTGDDYTF. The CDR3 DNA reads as TGTGCCAGCAGCCCAGGGACGGGAGATGACTACACCTTC.

For the CDR3, the DNA is TGTGCCAGTAGTATCTCGGGATTCGATACGCAGTATTTT. This gives the protein CASSISGFDTQYF. The chain carries TRBV19 and TRBJ2-3, with a weak D call TRBD2 (5 bases). The V gene's germline CDR1 is LNHDA and CDR2 SQIVND (reference sequence). V lost 3 bases, J lost 6 bases, and 10 bases lay in between. There are 13 residues in the CDR3.

The CDR3 DNA reads as TGTGCCAGCAGTCGAACCCCGACTAGCGGGGGCTACAATGAGCAGTTCTTC. The encoded protein is CASSRTPTSGGYNEQFF. The V and J genes are TRBV6-6 and TRBJ2-1; TRBD2 matches 12 bases. The germline V gene has CDR1 MNHNY and CDR2 SVGAGI (reference sequence). The CDR3 is 17 amino acids. V lost 5 bases, J lost 3 bases, and 8 bases stayed unmatched.

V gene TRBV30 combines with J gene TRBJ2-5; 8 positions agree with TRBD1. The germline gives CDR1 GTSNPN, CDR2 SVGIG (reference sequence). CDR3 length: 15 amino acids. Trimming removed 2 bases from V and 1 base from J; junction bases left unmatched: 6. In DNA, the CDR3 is TGTGCCTGGAGTACCCGGGACAGGAGCCAAGAGACCCAGTACTTC. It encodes CAWSTRDRSQETQYF.

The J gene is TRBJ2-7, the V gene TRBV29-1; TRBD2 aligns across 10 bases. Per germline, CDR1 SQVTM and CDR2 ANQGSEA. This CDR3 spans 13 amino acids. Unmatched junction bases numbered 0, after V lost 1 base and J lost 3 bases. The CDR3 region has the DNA TGCAGCGTTGAAGTAGCGGGGGGCTACGAGCAGTACTTC. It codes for CSVEVAGGYEQYF.